The 20 T cell receptor beta chains reported below all come from one sample, sequenced in a study of cytomegalovirus exposure and HLA in healthy donors. TCRdb keeps only in-frame clones here, not all; method: immunoSEQ multiplex PCR. The sample consists of about 190,000 clones, about 83% of them appearing once. Sequenced: PBMCs. Receptors were obtained from a woman aged 18-30 years in good health and CMV-seronegative.

This clone was found once. The chain links TRBV6-5 to TRBJ1-1; maybe TRBD1 (6 bases). The germline CDR1 and CDR2 sequences are MNHEY and SVGAGI. The CDR3 runs 16 residues. With 2 bases removed from V and 0 bases from J, the gap between germline ends came to 13 bases. The CDR3 sequence is CASSYRGGAVNTEAFF. CDR3 nucleotides: TGTGCCAGCAGTTACCGGGGGGGGGCCGTGAACACTGAAGCTTTCTTT.

The chain combines TRBV6-1 with TRBJ2-5; no definite D call. V lost 4 bases to trimming and J lost 1 base, with 16 bases between them. The CDR3 is made up of 16 amino acids. Germline V CDR1 and CDR2: MNHNS, SASEGT. CDR3 amino acids: CASSADRLITQETQYF. In DNA, the CDR3 is TGTGCCAGCAGTGCCGATAGACTCATTACCCAAGAGACCCAGTACTTC.

This clone has only one observation. This rearrangement joins TRBV25-1 to TRBJ2-2; maybe TRBD2 (5 bases). CDR3 length: 15 residues. Germline V gives CDR1 MGHDK, CDR2 SYGVNS. V lost 1 base and J lost 3, with 9 bases in between. The CDR3 DNA reads TGTGCCAGCAGTGAATCTTGGCGGGACACCGGGGAGCTGTTTTTT. Translated, it gives CASSESWRDTGELFF.

This clone came up once. This chain links TRBV7-8 with TRBJ2-1; 7 bases are a match to TRBD2. J lost 6 bases, V lost 4 bases, and 6 bases had no gene match. The CDR3 has 14 amino acids. The germline V gene encodes CDR1 SGHVS and CDR2 FQNEAQ. In DNA form, the CDR3 reads TGTGCCAGCAGCTCTCGCGGGAGTTCCAATGAGCAGTTCTTC. Its protein product is CASSSRGSSNEQFF.

The sample holds a few counts of this clone. The J gene is TRBJ1-2, the V gene TRBV6-4, with TRBD1 identical over 10 bases. From germline, CDR1 is MRHNA and CDR2 SNTAGT. The CDR3 is made up of 15 amino acids. V trimming: 2 bases; J trimming: 8 bases; junction bases outside the gene matches: 8. The CDR3 DNA sequence: TGTGCCAGCAGTGACACGTCAGACAGGGGGCGAGGCTACACCTTC. Its translation is CASSDTSDRGRGYTF.

V and J are TRBV7-3 and TRBJ2-1; 7 nucleotides align to TRBD1. The CDR3 contains 16 residues. CDR1 is SGHTA, CDR2 FQGTGA, per germline. With 4 bases clipped from V and 5 bases from J, the junction kept 11 bases outside the gene matches. CDR3 coding DNA: TGTGCCAGCAGCTCCCCACCGGGACAGATGGACAATGAGCAGTTCTTC. Translating it yields CASSSPPGQMDNEQFF.

The chain has TRBV7-9 and TRBJ2-2; no definite D call. Germline CDR1 reads SEHNR; CDR2 reads FQNEAQ (reference sequence). CDR3 length equals 15 residues. Trimming cost V 2 bases and J 1 base, with 8 bases left between them. CDR3 coding DNA: TGTGCCAGCAGCTTATTACGGTTGAACACCGGGGAGCTGTTTTTT. Its translation is CASSLLRLNTGELFF. Combining the CDR3 with reference TRBV7-9 and TRBJ2-2 gives the whole variable domain DTGVSQNPRHKITKRGQNVTFRCDPISEHNRLYWYRQTLGQGPEFLTYFQNEAQLEKSRLLSDRFSAERPKGSFSTLEIQRTEQGDSAMYLCASSLLRLNTGELFFGEGSRLTVL.

The chain joins TRBV18 to TRBJ1-1; D ambiguous. CDR1 and CDR2 (germline): KGHSH, LQKENI. V was cut by 2 bases and J by 2 bases, with 9 bases left in between. The CDR3 is 14 amino acids. The CDR3 sequence: CASSPAEINTEAFF. As DNA, the CDR3 is TGTGCCAGCTCACCAGCGGAAATTAACACTGAAGCTTTCTTT.

In this sample, this clone turned up a few times. The V gene is TRBV10-3, the J gene TRBJ2-4; 10 bases fit TRBD1. CDR1 is ENHRY and CDR2 is SYGVKD in the germline V gene. V lost 3 bases and J lost 8; bases outside the gene matches: 10. The CDR3 is 16 residues long. The CDR3: CAISDSGTGAMDIQYF. The DNA of the CDR3 is TGTGCCATCAGTGATTCCGGGACAGGGGCCATGGACATTCAGTACTTC.

The table lists this clone with a few counts. This chain joins TRBV27 and TRBJ2-6; weak D call: TRBD1 (6 bases). Between the trimmed V and J ends, which lost 5 bases and 0 bases, there was a span of 20 bases. There are 19 residues in the CDR3. Per the germline V gene, CDR1 is MNHEY and CDR2 is SMNVEV (reference sequence). CDR3 region: CASSPLRGQPFSGANVLTF. The CDR3 region has the DNA TGTGCCAGCAGTCCCCTCCGCGGACAGCCATTCTCTGGGGCCAACGTCCTGACTTTC.

This chain joins TRBV5-6 and TRBJ1-1; tentative D call: TRBD1 (5 bases). Germline CDR1 SGHDT, CDR2 YYEEEE. The CDR3 loop spans 16 amino acids. The ends were cut back, 3 bases at V and 10 bases at J, with 25 bases in the middle. The DNA for the CDR3 is TGTGCCAGCAGCTACTCGCGGGGGGTGGCGAGATTAGGAGCTTTCTTT. It translates to CASSYSRGVARLGAFF.

The chain employs TRBV19 and TRBJ1-1, with TRBD1 identical over 7 bases. Germline CDR1 is LNHDA and CDR2 is SQIVND (reference sequence). The CDR3 extends over 15 amino acids. V shed 7 bases and J 7 bases; nucleotides not matched to a gene: 15. The DNA for the CDR3 is TGTGCCAGTATTCTTAGTCTGGGCAGGGGGGTTGAAGCTTTCTTT. Translation gives CASILSLGRGVEAFF.

Only a few counts were recorded for this clone. The CDR3 loop reads CASSLVQGDNYGYTF. The CDR3 DNA follows: TGCGCCAGCAGCCTCGTACAGGGTGACAACTATGGCTACACCTTC. This rearrangement joins TRBV4-1 to TRBJ1-2; the D gene is possibly TRBD1 (6 bases). Trimming left V 4 bases short and J 2 bases short, with 14 bases between. This CDR3 spans 15 amino acids. The germline V gene has CDR1 MGHRA and CDR2 YSYEKL.

This sequence joins TRBV19 and TRBJ1-1, with 7 bases lining up with TRBD1. Trimming cost V 6 bases and J 4 bases; bases outside gene matches: 5. Germline V gene sequence: CDR1 LNHDA, CDR2 SQIVND (reference sequence). This CDR3 is built from 13 residues. The chain's CDR3 is CASRQQGSTEAFF. The CDR3 DNA follows: TGTGCCAGTAGACAACAGGGGAGCACTGAAGCTTTCTTT.

The chain couples TRBV6-5 to TRBJ2-1, with 7 bases fitting TRBD2. The V segment lost 5 bases and the J segment 4 bases; nucleotides outside the gene matches: 5. This CDR3 is 14 amino acids long. Germline values: CDR1 MNHEY, CDR2 SVGAGI. This CDR3 is CASSRTSAYNEQFF. DNA of the CDR3: TGTGCCAGCAGTAGAACTAGCGCGTACAATGAGCAGTTCTTC.

This clone was found once. V usage is TRBV28 and J usage is TRBJ1-1; weak D call: TRBD1 (6 bases). Trimming pared 8 bases from V and 8 bases from J, leaving 18 bases between. The CDR3 runs 13 residues. The V gene's germline CDR1 is MDHEN and CDR2 SYDVKM. The CDR3 DNA is TGTGCCAGCGGGGGGGGGCAAGGAATGGAAGCTTTCTTT. Translated: CASGGGQGMEAFF.

This clone showed up just a few times. The genes are TRBV2 and TRBJ1-2; 7 bases fit TRBD1. CDR1 SNHLY and CDR2 FYNNEI come from the germline V gene. V was pared by 7 bases and J by 6 bases, with 11 bases of the junction left unmatched. The CDR3 is 14 residues long. CDR3 nucleotide sequence: TGTGCCAGCACCAGAAGGACAGGAGGGGATGGCTACACCTTC. Amino acids: CASTRRTGGDGYTF. Drawing the rest from reference TRBV2 and TRBJ1-2, the complete variable domain is EPEVTQTPSHQVTQMGQEVILRCVPISNHLYFYWYRQILGQKVEFLVSFYNNEISEKSEIFDDQFSVERPDGSNFTLKIRSTKLEDSAMYFCASTRRTGGDGYTFGSGTRLTVV.

The chain carries TRBV5-1 and TRBJ1-4; tentatively, D is TRBD1 (5 bases). This CDR3 comprises 18 residues. V was pared by 0 bases and J by 0 bases, with 15 bases between. The germline V gene has CDR1 SGHRS and CDR2 YFSETQ. The CDR3 region has the DNA TGCGCCAGCAGCTTGGGCGGGGCAGGTCCCTCAACTAATGAAAAACTGTTTTTT. Translated, it gives CASSLGGAGPSTNEKLFF.

Comment on this clone: This specimen includes other DNA sequences encoding the same CDR3. The gene calls are TRBV20-1 and TRBJ2-5; D may be TRBD2 (6 bases). Per the germline V gene, CDR1 is DFQATT and CDR2 is SNEGSKA (reference sequence). The CDR3 length is 11 residues. V was cut by 3 bases and J by 5 bases, with 7 bases left in between. The CDR3 loop reads CSASGGETQYF. Here the CDR3 DNA reads TGCAGTGCTAGTGGGGGGGAGACCCAGTACTTC.

The J gene is TRBJ2-1, the V gene TRBV1; TRBD2, as called in the table, went unchecked against the DNA. TRBV1 is marked as a pseudogene. The CDR3 runs to 18 residues. CDR3 sequence reads: CTSSQDLETSGSCNEQFF. The CDR3 region has the DNA TGCACCAGCAGCCAAGATCTTGAGACTAGCGGGAGCTGCAATGAGCAGTTCTTC.